The clone carrying this T cell receptor (beta chain) has only a few counts. Antigen: not known. The sample originates from a study of T cells in Graves' hyperthyroidism and ophthalmopathy. Study-wide findings and caveats: Blood also contained most expanded thyroid clonotypes above 0.001.

Newly diagnosed hyperthyroidism, duration under 2 months, in patients aged 18 to 65. Thyroid ultrasound, orbital computed tomography, clinical symptoms, and serum thyroxine and TRAb underpinned diagnoses. Germline V CDR1 and CDR2: MDHEN, SYDVKM. The J segment lost 7 bases and the V segment lost 6 bases, leaving 17 bases of the junction unmatched. The CDR3 spans 17 residues. What was amplified from RNA transcripts were TCR beta CDR3 regions. The study used the HTBI primer set for a first-round RT-PCR of the TCR CDR3. TCRdb passed the multiplex PCR reads through MiXCR, listing each CDR3 protein once. This table has about 360,000 distinct CDR3 sequences, roughly 14% appearing once.

Sequencing was carried out using blood. The V and J genes are TRBV28 and TRBJ1-5, with TRBD1 matching 8 bases. The clonotype comes from a woman aged 18-29 years with Graves' hyperthyroidism that later progressed to Graves' ophthalmopathy. The CDR3 DNA follows: TGTGCCAGCAGCCAAGTAGCCCGACAGGGGCTAGGGCAGCCCCAGCATTTT. Its translation is CASSQVARQGLGQPQHF. Complete variable domain (other parts from reference TRBV28 and TRBJ1-5): DVKVTQSSRYLVKRTGEKVFLECVQDMDHENMFWYRQDPGLGLRLIYFSYDVKMKEKGDIPEGYSVSREKKERFSLILESASTNQTSMYLCASSQVARQGLGQPQHFGDGTRLSIL.